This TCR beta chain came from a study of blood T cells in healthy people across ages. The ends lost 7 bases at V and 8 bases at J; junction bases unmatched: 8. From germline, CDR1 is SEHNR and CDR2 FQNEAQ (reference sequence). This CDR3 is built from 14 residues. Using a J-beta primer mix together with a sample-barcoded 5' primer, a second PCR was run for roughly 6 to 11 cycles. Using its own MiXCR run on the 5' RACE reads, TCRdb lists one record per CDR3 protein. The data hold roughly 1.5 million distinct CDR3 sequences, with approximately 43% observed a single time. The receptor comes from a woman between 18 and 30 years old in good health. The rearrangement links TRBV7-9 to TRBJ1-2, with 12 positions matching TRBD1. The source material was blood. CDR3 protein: CASNRGDRGPGYTF. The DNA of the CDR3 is TGTGCCAGCAATCGTGGGGACAGGGGGCCCGGCTACACCTTC.